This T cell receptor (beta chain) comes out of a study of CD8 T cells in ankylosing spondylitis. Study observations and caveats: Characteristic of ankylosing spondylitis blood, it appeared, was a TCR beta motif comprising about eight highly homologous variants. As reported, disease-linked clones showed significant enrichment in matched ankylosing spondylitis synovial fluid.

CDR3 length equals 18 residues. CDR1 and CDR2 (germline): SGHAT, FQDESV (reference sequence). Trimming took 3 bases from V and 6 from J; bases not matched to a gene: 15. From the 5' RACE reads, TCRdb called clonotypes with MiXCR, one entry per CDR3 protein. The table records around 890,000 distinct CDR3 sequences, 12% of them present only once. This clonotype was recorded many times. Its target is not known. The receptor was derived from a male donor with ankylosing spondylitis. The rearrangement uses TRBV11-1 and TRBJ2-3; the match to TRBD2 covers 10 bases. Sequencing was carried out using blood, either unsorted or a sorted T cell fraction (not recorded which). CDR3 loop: CASSFKPGLAPRWDTQYF. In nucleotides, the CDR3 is TGTGCCAGCAGCTTTAAACCGGGACTAGCGCCACGTTGGGATACGCAGTATTTT.